This entry is about one TCR beta chain. V was clipped by 4 bases and J by 1 base, with 17 bases between them. Per the germline V gene, CDR1 is LGHDT and CDR2 is YNNKEL (reference sequence). The CDR3 spans 16 residues. Original processing methods: Nucleated cell counts were estimated from reference gene primer amplification. Produced via immunoSEQ multiplex PCR; TCRdb's table is partial and in-frame only. From that table come the V and J calls and clone size; the DNA was used to work out D and trimming. Among 200,000 to 250,000 clones listed, roughly 90% were seen once. These data are taken from a study of blood T cell repertoires in COVID-19. In the study overall: Sites across the United States, Italy and Spain contributed samples from acute and convalescent COVID-19. PBMCs, B-cell-depleted T cells, or T cells were the source of the cDNA or gDNA that made up the material.

The chain couples TRBV3-1 (or the pseudogene TRBV3-2) to TRBJ2-7; D may be TRBD1 (5 bases). Sequenced material: peripheral blood. This clonotype originated in a man in his 60s who had recovered from COVID-19. CDR3 sequence reads: CASSRLGQGKSYEQYF. DNA for the CDR3: TGTGCCAGCAGCCGTCTTGGGCAGGGCAAATCCTACGAGCAGTACTTC.